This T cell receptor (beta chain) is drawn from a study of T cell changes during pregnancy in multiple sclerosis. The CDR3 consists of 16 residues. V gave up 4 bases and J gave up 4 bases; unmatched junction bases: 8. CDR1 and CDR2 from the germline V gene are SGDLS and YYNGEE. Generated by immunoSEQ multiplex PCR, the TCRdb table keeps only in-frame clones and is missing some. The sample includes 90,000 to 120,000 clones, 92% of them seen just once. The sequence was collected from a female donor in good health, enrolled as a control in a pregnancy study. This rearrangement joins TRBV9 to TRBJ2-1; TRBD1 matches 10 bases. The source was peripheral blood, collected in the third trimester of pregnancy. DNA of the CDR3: TGTGCCAGCAGCCCAGACAGGGGGCATGAGTACAATGAGCAGTTCTTC. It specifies CASSPDRGHEYNEQFF.